The clone carrying this T cell receptor (beta chain) was counted a few times. The germline V and J ends were trimmed by 8 bases and 5 bases, with 20 bases remaining between them. In germline, CDR1 is KGHDR, CDR2 SFDVKD. The CDR3 covers 15 residues. These data come from a study of early T cells in non-severe SARS-CoV-2 infection. Study-wide background: Sequencing of bulk RNA from unsorted whole blood was done, without chain pairing.

TCRdb re-called the 5' RACE reads with MiXCR, one entry per CDR3 protein. The sample has approximately 32,000 distinct CDR3 sequences; around 4.1% are singletons. Sequencing was carried out using whole blood. This chain links TRBV24-1 with TRBJ1-1; D might be TRBD1 (5 bases). The TCR was taken from an adult who was a healthcare worker with PCR-confirmed SARS-CoV-2 infection or an uninfected control (not recorded which). The CDR3 is CATMIPGYEGTEAFF. The CDR3, as DNA: TGTGCCACCATGATCCCAGGGTATGAGGGGACTGAAGCTTTCTTT.